The source of this TCR beta chain is a study of neoadjuvant nivolumab and ipilimumab in lung cancer. Study-wide context: Nivolumab 3 mg/kg was given days 1, 15 and 29, plus ipilimumab 1 mg/kg day 1 in combination.

This clone has more than one count but fewer than ten. Its matching antigen is unknown. This table comes from immunoSEQ multiplex PCR, and its TCRdb copy is limited to in-frame clones, with some not included. The sample includes 2,500 to 3,000 clones, around 85% of them seen just once. Broader study findings: TCR receptors were sequenced in few samples. Pretherapy blood TCR richness correlated positively with resected tumor richness.

Germline assignment: CDR1 GTSNPN and CDR2 SVGIG (reference sequence). Trimming took off 2 bases at V and 11 bases at J, with 9 bases between the two ends. There are 10 residues in the CDR3. Source: tumor tissue, taken before neoadjuvant nivolumab, alone or with ipilimumab. V and J are TRBV30 and TRBJ1-1; D call uncertain. The clonotype originates from an adult with non-small cell lung cancer. CDR3: CAWSRTGAFF. The DNA of the CDR3 is TGTGCCTGGAGTCGAACGGGGGCTTTCTTT. The whole variable domain, remainder taken from reference TRBV30 and TRBJ1-1, is SQTIHQWPATLVQPVGSPLSLECTVEGTSNPNLYWYRQAAGRGLQLLFYSVGIGQISSEVPQNLSASRPQDRQFILSSKKLLLSDSGFYLCAWSRTGAFFGQGTRLTVV.